This entry lists 20 T cell receptor beta chains sequenced from one sample in a study of vaccination and CD4 T cells after COVID-19. No antigen has been identified for these receptors. As for treatment: roughly 11-day PBMC culture with coronavirus spike peptide pools or control peptides (ViraFEST assay). An unexposed donor provided the CD4+ T cells, which were collected before the COVID-19 pandemic (2011-2018). Sequence data for DNA of cultured CD4+ T cells were generated by the Oncomine TCR Beta short-read assay. Scientists extracted genomic DNA from CD4+ T cells grown in culture. Via MiXCR, TCRdb re-called the PCR reads, giving one row per CDR3 protein. Of fewer than 13,000 distinct CDR3 sequences in the sample, 30% to 40% were seen once. Input material: CD4+ T cells from blood, cultured in vitro. The receptor source for this set is a human donor in good health.

This clonotype has a single count. The gene calls are TRBV12-3 or TRBV12-4 and TRBJ1-5, with D possibly TRBD1 on 5 matching bases. V shed 1 base and J shed 0 bases, with 13 bases lying between them. This CDR3 region has 17 residues. The CDR3 here is CASSLGLGGNSNQPQHF. As DNA, the CDR3 is TGTGCCAGCAGTTTAGGGCTGGGGGGGAATAGCAATCAGCCCCAGCATTTT.

This clonotype has a single count. The V call is TRBV5-6, the J call TRBJ2-7, with D hard to call. The CDR3 covers 13 residues. Germline CDR1 reads SGHDT; CDR2 reads YYEEEE. Trimming left V 5 bases short and J 3 bases short, with 12 bases between. The CDR3 DNA reads TGTGCCAGCAGGATCCTTGAAGGCTACGAGCAGTACTTC. As protein: CASRILEGYEQYF.

The chain recombines TRBV11-1 with TRBJ2-2; the match to TRBD2 covers 8 bases. This CDR3 comprises 16 residues. The ends lost 5 bases at V and 6 bases at J; junction bases unmatched: 11. Germline V gives CDR1 SGHAT, CDR2 FQDESV (reference sequence). The DNA for the CDR3 is TGTGCCAGCAGCCACCCCGGGAGGGGAGGGTCCGGGGAGCTGTTTTTT. It yields the protein CASSHPGRGGSGELFF.

This clonotype was seen a handful of times. This chain uses TRBV10-3 with TRBJ1-5; D is possibly TRBD1 (6 bases). V shed 8 bases and J shed 6 bases, with 20 bases lying between them. The CDR3 spans 15 residues. Germline CDR1 and CDR2: ENHRY and SYGVKD. The CDR3 spells CAISNRERGRQPQHF. The CDR3 nucleotides are TGTGCCATCTCCAACAGGGAAAGGGGTCGTCAGCCCCAGCATTTT.

The chain couples TRBV7-9 to TRBJ1-3, with a weak D call TRBD1 (5 bases). Trimming took 5 bases from V and 0 from J, leaving 17 bases between them. The CDR3 runs 17 residues. Germline values: CDR1 SEHNR, CDR2 FQNEAQ (reference sequence). The CDR3 DNA reads TGTGCCAGCAGCCCTGGCCCGGGACGGGGCTCTGGAAACACCATATATTTT. It codes for CASSPGPGRGSGNTIYF. The whole variable domain, filled in from reference TRBV7-9 and TRBJ1-3, reads DTGVSQNPRHKITKRGQNVTFRCDPISEHNRLYWYRQTLGQGPEFLTYFQNEAQLEKSRLLSDRFSAERPKGSFSTLEIQRTEQGDSAMYLCASSPGPGRGSGNTIYFGEGSWLTVV.

This clonotype was counted between two and nine times. The chain links TRBV19 to TRBJ1-1; perhaps TRBD1 as D (5 bases). The V end was cut by 3 bases, the J end by 1 base, with 12 bases between. CDR1 LNHDA and CDR2 SQIVND come from the germline V gene (reference sequence). The CDR3 loop spans 15 amino acids. CDR3 sequence: CASSITGTPNTEAFF. CDR3 in DNA: TGTGCCAGTAGTATTACCGGGACCCCGAACACTGAAGCTTTCTTT. Full variable domain (remainder filled in from reference TRBV19 and TRBJ1-1): DGGITQSPKYLFRKEGQNVTLSCEQNLNHDAMYWYRQDPGQGLRLIYYSQIVNDFQKGDIAEGYSVSREKKESFPLTVTSAQKNPTAFYLCASSITGTPNTEAFFGQGTRLTVV.

V usage is TRBV2 and J usage is TRBJ2-7; D is ambiguous. Germline-derived CDR1 and CDR2 are SNHLY and FYNNEI. The CDR3 loop spans 12 amino acids. Trimming removed 1 base from V and 4 bases from J, with 5 bases in between. The DNA for the CDR3 is TGTGCCAGCAGTGAAGGCGTGTACGAGCAGTACTTC. Amino acids: CASSEGVYEQYF.

The chain joins TRBV7-3 to TRBJ1-1; D is perhaps TRBD1 (6 bases). V was cut by 3 bases and J by 4 bases, with 9 bases left in between. CDR1 is SGHTA and CDR2 is FQGTGA in the germline V gene. The CDR3 contains 13 residues. CDR3 nucleotide sequence: TGTGCCAGCAGCTTCGGGGGCGGCACTGAAGCTTTCTTT. Translated: CASSFGGGTEAFF.

This clonotype was recorded a few times. The chain joins TRBV6-5 to TRBJ1-1, with TRBD1 as a possible D gene (5 bases). The CDR3 extends over 14 amino acids. Germline V lookup: CDR1 MNHEY, CDR2 SVGAGI. Trimming took off 2 bases at V and 3 bases at J, with 10 bases between the two ends. CDR3 sequence: CASSYGDVYTEAFF. In nucleotides, the CDR3 is TGTGCCAGCAGTTACGGGGACGTTTACACTGAAGCTTTCTTT.

This chain links TRBV6-1 with TRBJ2-7, with TRBD1 matching 7 bases. The CDR3 runs 15 residues. The V and J ends lost 7 bases and 3 bases, in that order; junction bases with no gene match: 12. Germline CDR1 reads MNHNS; CDR2 reads SASEGT. The CDR3 nucleotides are TGTGCCAGCAAAGTGGTTTGGCAGGGGGACTACGAGCAGTACTTC. This encodes CASKVVWQGDYEQYF.

The chain recombines TRBV11-2 with TRBJ2-1, with 10 bases matching TRBD2. V shed 1 base and J 10 bases; nucleotides not matched to a gene: 10. The germline CDR1 and CDR2 sequences are SGHAT and FQNNGV. The CDR3 is 16 amino acids. As DNA, the CDR3 is TGTGCCAGCAGCTTAGGTGTATTTGGTAGCGGGAGGGAGCAGTTCTTC. It codes for CASSLGVFGSGREQFF.

This sequence joins TRBV12-2 and TRBJ1-5. TRBV12-2 is classified as a pseudogene. The CDR3 runs 12 residues. CDR3 DNA sequence: TGTGCAAGTCGCTTAGCGGCGGGATCCCAGCATTTT. Its translation is CASRLAAGSQHF.

This chain connects TRBV19 to TRBJ2-1; possibly TRBD1 or TRBD2 for D (5 bases each). Germline values: CDR1 LNHDA, CDR2 SQIVND (reference sequence). Trimming removed 3 bases at V and 5 bases at J, with 14 bases between. The CDR3 is made up of 15 amino acids. CDR3 in DNA: TGTGCCAGTAGTATGAGGGCAGGGAGCGACAATGAGCAGTTCTTC. Amino acid sequence: CASSMRAGSDNEQFF.

This clonotype was counted between two and nine times. The gene calls are TRBV20-1 and TRBJ1-5; possible D gene TRBD1, 6 bases. The CDR3 covers 14 residues. V was clipped by 6 bases and J by 2 bases, with 14 bases between them. Per germline, CDR1 DFQATT and CDR2 SNEGSKA (reference sequence). The CDR3 coding sequence is TGCAGTGCCTCACAGGGACACGGCAATCAGCCCCAGCATTTT. Protein product: CSASQGHGNQPQHF.

V usage is TRBV6-1 and J usage is TRBJ2-3; TRBD1 aligns across 10 bases. J lost 2 bases, V lost 6 bases, and 8 bases had no gene match. The germline CDR1 and CDR2 sequences are MNHNS and SASEGT. CDR3 length equals 16 residues. The CDR3 region has the DNA TGTGCCAGCAGCCTCGGGACAGGGGTATTCACAGATACGCAGTATTTT. This gives the protein CASSLGTGVFTDTQYF.

The V and J genes are TRBV7-3 and TRBJ2-5; TRBD2 agrees at 7 bases. This CDR3 has 15 residues. Germline assignment: CDR1 SGHTA and CDR2 FQGTGA. J was trimmed by 5 bases and V by 1 base; bases with no gene match: 7. DNA of the CDR3: TGTGCCAGCAGCTTAATGGGGGGGAGCGGGGAGACCCAGTACTTC. Its protein is CASSLMGGSGETQYF.

This clonotype is medium-sized. V gene TRBV10-3 combines with J gene TRBJ2-7, with 9 bases matching TRBD1. The V gene end was trimmed by 10 bases and the J gene end by 3 bases; junction bases not matched to a gene: 4. Germline CDR1 and CDR2: ENHRY and SYGVKD. The length of the CDR3 is 12 residues. The CDR3 spells CATQGQGYEQYF. In nucleotides, the CDR3 is TGTGCCACTCAGGGACAGGGCTACGAGCAGTACTTC.

Worth noting for this clonotype: One junction end disagrees with the germline gene, perhaps due to a read error. V gene TRBV7-9 combines with J gene TRBJ1-4, with TRBD1 as a possible D gene (5 bases). The CDR3 runs 14 residues. Per the germline V gene, CDR1 is SEHNR and CDR2 is FQNEAQ (reference sequence). The CDR3 bases are TGTGCCAGCCGGGGCCGAGACAGCAATGAAAAACCGTTTTTT. Protein sequence: CASRGRDSNEKPFF.

The V and J genes are TRBV7-3 and TRBJ1-6; no reliable D call. The CDR3 loop spans 13 amino acids. The germline V gene has CDR1 SGHTA and CDR2 FQGTGA. V was clipped by 1 base and J by 10 bases, with 8 bases between them. The CDR3 DNA sequence: TGTGCCAGCAGCTTAATCAGTGGATCACCCCTCCACTTT. Protein product: CASSLISGSPLHF. Based on the CDR3 plus reference TRBV7-3 and TRBJ1-6, the full variable domain is GAGVSQTPSNKVTEKGKYVELRCDPISGHTALYWYRQSLGQGPEFLIYFQGTGAADDSGLPNDRFFAVRPEGSVSTLKIQRTERGDSAVYLCASSLISGSPLHFGNGTRLTVT.

The rearrangement uses TRBV5-4 and TRBJ2-2; 7 nucleotides align to TRBD2. The ends lost 6 bases at V and 0 bases at J; junction bases unmatched: 8. CDR1 and CDR2 from the germline V gene are SGHNT and YYREEE (reference sequence). The CDR3 consists of 16 residues. The CDR3 reads CASNWGAGANTGELFF. The CDR3 nucleotides read TGTGCCAGCAACTGGGGCGCGGGAGCGAACACCGGGGAGCTGTTTTTT.